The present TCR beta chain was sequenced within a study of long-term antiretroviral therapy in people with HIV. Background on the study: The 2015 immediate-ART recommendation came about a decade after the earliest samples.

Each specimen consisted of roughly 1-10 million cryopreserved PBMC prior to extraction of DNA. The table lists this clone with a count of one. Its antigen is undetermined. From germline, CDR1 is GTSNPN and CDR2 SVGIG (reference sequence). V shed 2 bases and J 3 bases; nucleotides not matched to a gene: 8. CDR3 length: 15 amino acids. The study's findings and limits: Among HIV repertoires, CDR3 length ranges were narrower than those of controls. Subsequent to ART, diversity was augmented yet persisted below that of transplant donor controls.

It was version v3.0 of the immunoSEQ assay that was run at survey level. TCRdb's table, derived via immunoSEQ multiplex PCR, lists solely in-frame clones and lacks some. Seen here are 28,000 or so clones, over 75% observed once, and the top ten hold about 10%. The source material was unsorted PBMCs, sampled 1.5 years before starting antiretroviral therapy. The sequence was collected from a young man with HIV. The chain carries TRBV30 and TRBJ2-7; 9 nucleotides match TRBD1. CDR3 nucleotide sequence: TGTGCCTGGAGTCCCCGGGACAGGGTTTACTACGAGCAGTACTTC. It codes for CAWSPRDRVYYEQYF.